The 8 T cell receptor beta chains below come from one sample, sequenced in a study of T cells in Graves' hyperthyroidism and ophthalmopathy. From RNA transcripts, TCR beta CDR3 regions were amplified. The TCR CDR3 first-round RT-PCR relied on the HTBI primer set. TCRdb redid the calling of the multiplex PCR reads with MiXCR, one entry per CDR3 protein. The profile shows around 560,000 distinct CDR3 sequences, roughly 17% of them singletons. Sequenced material: blood. Receptors originate from a woman younger than 30 with Graves' hyperthyroidism.

This clonotype has only a few counts. The V and J genes are TRBV11-2 and TRBJ2-3, with 11 bases matching TRBD2. This CDR3 comprises 18 residues. J gave up 0 bases and V 1 base, and 6 bases lay outside the gene matches. Germline values: CDR1 SGHAT, CDR2 FQNNGV. The CDR3 sequence: CASSLGTSGGQSTDTQYF. The DNA of the CDR3 is TGTGCCAGCAGCTTAGGAACTAGCGGGGGCCAGAGCACAGATACGCAGTATTTT.

This clonotype has only a few counts. J is TRBJ1-4 and V is TRBV3-1; D is undetermined. V was shortened by 0 bases and J by 11 bases, with 7 bases between the two germline ends. The CDR3 consists of 12 residues. Looked up from germline, CDR1 is LGHDT and CDR2 is YNNKEL (reference sequence). The CDR3 bases are TGTGCCAGCAGCCAAGACTTGGGGAAACTGTTTTTT. Translation: CASSQDLGKLFF.

This clonotype was detected ten times or more. The chain has TRBV10-3 and TRBJ2-3; 12 positions agree with TRBD1. The CDR3 sequence is 16 residues long. V dropped 2 bases and J dropped 4; count of bases not matched to a gene: 4. In germline, CDR1 is ENHRY, CDR2 SYGVKD. CDR3 amino acids: CAISETGQGAADTQYF. Written as DNA, the CDR3 is TGTGCCATCAGTGAGACGGGACAGGGGGCAGCAGATACGCAGTATTTT.

Regarding this clonotype: This may be a read error: a much more frequent sequence differs by one nucleotide. The CDR3 spells CAWQQGAGDEPYF. The CDR3 DNA sequence: TGTGCCTGGCAGCAGGGGGCAGGAGACGAGCCGTACTTC. V is TRBV30 and J is TRBJ2-7, with 8 bases fitting TRBD1. The CDR3 loop spans 13 amino acids. Germline V CDR1 and CDR2: GTSNPN, SVGIG (reference sequence).

This clonotype occurred a few times. V is TRBV10-3 and J is TRBJ2-5; unclear D gene. Trimming stripped 0 bases from V and 1 base from J, with 15 bases between. The CDR3 sequence is 17 residues long. The V gene's germline CDR1 is ENHRY and CDR2 SYGVKD. CDR3 amino acids: CAISESYPKHPQETQYF. The CDR3 nucleotides are TGTGCCATCAGTGAGTCCTATCCCAAGCACCCCCAAGAGACCCAGTACTTC.

The chain is built from TRBV13 and TRBJ2-2; 7 bases align to TRBD1. Germline CDR1 is PRHDT and CDR2 is FYEKMQ (reference sequence). The CDR3 loop spans 14 amino acids. With V trimmed by 5 bases and J by 7 bases, 7 bases remained unmatched. The CDR3 region has the DNA TGTGCCAGCAGCCCTGACAGGGCGTTCGGGGAGCTGTTTTTT. Translating it yields CASSPDRAFGELFF.

This clonotype appeared many times. The V and J genes are TRBV11-2 and TRBJ2-7; tentatively, D is TRBD1 (5 bases). The germline gives CDR1 SGHAT, CDR2 FQNNGV. This CDR3 has 15 amino acids. The germline V and J ends were trimmed by 4 bases and 1 base, with 14 bases remaining between them. CDR3: CASSWGSSSSYEQYF. The CDR3 region has the DNA TGTGCCAGCAGCTGGGGCTCCAGCAGTTCCTACGAGCAGTACTTC.

This clonotype appeared many times. J is TRBJ2-7 and V is TRBV20-1, with 8 bases that match TRBD2. Germline CDR1 DFQATT, CDR2 SNEGSKA (reference sequence). Trimming took 6 bases from V and 9 from J; bases not matched to a gene: 16. The CDR3 length is 14 residues. The CDR3 is CSAPTLGRGHGQYF. For the CDR3, the DNA is TGCAGTGCCCCGACCCTCGGGAGGGGTCATGGGCAGTACTTC.